This entry is about one T cell receptor beta chain. The antigen is undetermined. This sample was included in a study of CD8 T cells in Susac syndrome. About the research overall: Intravenous immunoglobulin alone or corticosteroids were being given to patients with Susac syndrome at blood draw, unless they were therapy-naive. Findings and caveats of the study: Within Susac syndrome CD4+ T cell repertoires, clonal expansion was not evident.

The authors reverse transcribed roughly 0.5 to 1 ug RNA with random hexamers. Across 54 Vbeta and 13 Jbeta, immunoSEQ multiplex PCR amplified TCR beta CDR3. TCRdb reprocessed the immunoSEQ multiplex PCR reads with MiXCR, giving one entry per CDR3 protein. The data show a few hundred thousand distinct CDR3 sequences, with approximately 94% seen just once and 0.15% held by the top ten. While CD8+ and CD4+ T cells were isolated negatively, TEMRA cells were enriched by FACS. V trimming: 0 bases; J trimming: 8 bases; junction bases outside the gene matches: 7. Germline V gives CDR1 SQVTM, CDR2 ANQGSEA. The CDR3 totals 14 residues.

The clonotype originates from a human donor with Susac syndrome. Source material: CD4+ T cells from PBMCs. The chain recombines TRBV29-1 with TRBJ1-2; 9 bases are shared with TRBD1. CDR3 in amino acids: CSVEDIGQGIGYTF. CDR3 DNA: TGCAGCGTTGAAGATATTGGACAGGGGATCGGCTACACCTTC.